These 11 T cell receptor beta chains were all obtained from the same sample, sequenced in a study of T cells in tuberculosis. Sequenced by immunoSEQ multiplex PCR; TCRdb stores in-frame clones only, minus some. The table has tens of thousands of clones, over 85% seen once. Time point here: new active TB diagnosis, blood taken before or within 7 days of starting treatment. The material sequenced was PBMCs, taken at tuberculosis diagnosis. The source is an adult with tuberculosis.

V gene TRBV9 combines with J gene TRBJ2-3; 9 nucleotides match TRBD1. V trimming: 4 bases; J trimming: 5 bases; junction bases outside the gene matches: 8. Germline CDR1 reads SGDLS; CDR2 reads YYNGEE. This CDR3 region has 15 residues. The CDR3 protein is CASSPGTGTLDTQYF. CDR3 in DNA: TGTGCCAGCAGCCCTGGGACAGGGACCCTAGATACGCAGTATTTT.

CDR3: CASSDSPTSGGHRGTQYF. The DNA for the CDR3 is TGTGCCAGCAGTGACTCTCCCACTAGCGGGGGTCACCGGGGCACGCAGTATTTT. The V and J genes are TRBV2 and TRBJ2-3, with 11 bases identical to TRBD2. The CDR3 runs 18 residues. Germline CDR1 and CDR2: SNHLY and FYNNEI. V lost 3 bases and J lost 9; bases outside the gene matches: 17.

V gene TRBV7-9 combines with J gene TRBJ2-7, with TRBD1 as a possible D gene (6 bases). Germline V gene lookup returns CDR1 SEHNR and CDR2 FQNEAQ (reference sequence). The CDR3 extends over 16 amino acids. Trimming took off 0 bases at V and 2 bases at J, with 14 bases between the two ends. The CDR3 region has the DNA TGTGCCAGCAGCTTAGCGGGCAGGGGACCCGCCTACGAGCAGTACTTC. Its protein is CASSLAGRGPAYEQYF.

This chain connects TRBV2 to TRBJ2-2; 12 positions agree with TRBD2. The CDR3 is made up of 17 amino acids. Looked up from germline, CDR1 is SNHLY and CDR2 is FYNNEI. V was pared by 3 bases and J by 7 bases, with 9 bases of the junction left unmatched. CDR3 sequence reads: CASSDRTSGVVNGELFF. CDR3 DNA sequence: TGTGCCAGCAGTGACCGGACTAGCGGGGTCGTAAACGGGGAGCTGTTTTTT. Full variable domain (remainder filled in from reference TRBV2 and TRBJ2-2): EPEVTQTPSHQVTQMGQEVILRCVPISNHLYFYWYRQILGQKVEFLVSFYNNEISEKSEIFDDQFSVERPDGSNFTLKIRSTKLEDSAMYFCASSDRTSGVVNGELFFGEGSRLTVL.

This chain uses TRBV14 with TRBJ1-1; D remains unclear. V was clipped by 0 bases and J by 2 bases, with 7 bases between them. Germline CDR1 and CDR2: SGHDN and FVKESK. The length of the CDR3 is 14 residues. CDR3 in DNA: TGTGCCAGCAGCCAAGAGGGCAGAAACACTGAAGCTTTCTTT. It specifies CASSQEGRNTEAFF. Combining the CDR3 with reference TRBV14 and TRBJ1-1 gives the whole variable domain EAGVTQFPSHSVIEKGQTVTLRCDPISGHDNLYWYRRVMGKEIKFLLHFVKESKQDESGMPNNRFLAERTGGTYSTLKVQPAELEDSGVYFCASSQEGRNTEAFFGQGTRLTVV.

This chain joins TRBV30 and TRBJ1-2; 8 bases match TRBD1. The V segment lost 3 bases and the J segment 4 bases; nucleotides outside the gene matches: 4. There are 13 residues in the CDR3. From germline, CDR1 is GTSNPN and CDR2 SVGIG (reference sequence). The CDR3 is CAWSRGRVYGYTF. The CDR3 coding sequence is TGTGCCTGGAGCAGGGGGCGCGTCTATGGCTACACCTTC.

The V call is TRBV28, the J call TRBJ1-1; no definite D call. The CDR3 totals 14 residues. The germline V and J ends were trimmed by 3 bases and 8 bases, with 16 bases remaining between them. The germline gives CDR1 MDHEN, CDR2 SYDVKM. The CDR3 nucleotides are TGTGCCAGCAGTTTGAGCAGGAGGGTTTTCGAAGCTTTCTTT. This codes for CASSLSRRVFEAFF.

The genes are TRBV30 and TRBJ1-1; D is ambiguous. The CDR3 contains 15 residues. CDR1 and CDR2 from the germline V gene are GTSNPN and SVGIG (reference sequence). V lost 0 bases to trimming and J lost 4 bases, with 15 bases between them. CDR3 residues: CAWSVSQSVGTEAFF. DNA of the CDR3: TGTGCCTGGAGTGTATCACAGTCTGTAGGCACTGAAGCTTTCTTT. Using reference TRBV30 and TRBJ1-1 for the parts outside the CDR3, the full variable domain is SQTIHQWPATLVQPVGSPLSLECTVEGTSNPNLYWYRQAAGRGLQLLFYSVGIGQISSEVPQNLSASRPQDRQFILSSKKLLLSDSGFYLCAWSVSQSVGTEAFFGQGTRLTVV.

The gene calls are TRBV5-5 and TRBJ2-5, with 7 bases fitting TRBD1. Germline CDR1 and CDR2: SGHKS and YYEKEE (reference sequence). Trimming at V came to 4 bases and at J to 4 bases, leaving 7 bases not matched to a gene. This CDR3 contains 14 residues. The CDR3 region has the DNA TGTGCCAGCAGCCTAAGACAGGGCCTAGAGACCCAGTACTTC. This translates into CASSLRQGLETQYF. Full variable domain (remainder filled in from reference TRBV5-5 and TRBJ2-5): DAGVTQSPTHLIKTRGQQVTLRCSPISGHKSVSWYQQVLGQGPQFIFQYYEKEERGRGNFPDRFSARQFPNYSSELNVNALLLGDSALYLCASSLRQGLETQYFGPGTRLLVL.

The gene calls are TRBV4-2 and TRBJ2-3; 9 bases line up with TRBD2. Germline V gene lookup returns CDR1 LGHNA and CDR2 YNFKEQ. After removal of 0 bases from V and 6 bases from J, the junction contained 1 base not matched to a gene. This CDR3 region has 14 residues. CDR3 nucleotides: TGTGCCAGCAGCCAAGATGCGGGAGGGGATACGCAGTATTTT. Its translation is CASSQDAGGDTQYF.

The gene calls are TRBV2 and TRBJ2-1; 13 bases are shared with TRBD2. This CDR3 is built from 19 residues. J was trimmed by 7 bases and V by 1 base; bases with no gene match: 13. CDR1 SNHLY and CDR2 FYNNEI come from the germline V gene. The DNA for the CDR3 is TGTGCCAGCAGTGAAGGAGGACTAGCGGGAGTTTCGTATTGGAATGAGCAGTTCTTC. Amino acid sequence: CASSEGGLAGVSYWNEQFF.